This T cell receptor beta chain was sequenced in a study of T cells expressing NK-cell markers (dated by TCRdb to 2020 to 2021). For the wider study: Several donors provided sorted CD3+CD56+NKG2C+, CD3+CD56+NKG2C- and CD3+CD56-NKG2C+ T-cell subsets, whose TCR beta-chain repertoires were profiled. Randomly selected healthy volunteers, three men and five women, were used as the eight sequenced donors. Sequencing of the libraries produced 2 x 150 bp reads on Illumina HiSeq 2000/2500, MiSeq or NextSeq. Seven of the eight sequenced donors were HCMV-seropositive and one was HCMV-seronegative. On the study overall, not on this receptor specifically: In several donors, the dominant CD3+CD56+NKG2C+ clonotypes were found to rank among the top 10 CD8+ clonotypes and to make up roughly 1.0-8% of CD8+ T cells. Whether the expanded NKG2C-expressing T cell clones were specific for HCMV antigens was left unclear. Those dominant clonotypes were again the most abundant among CD3+CD56-NKG2C+ cells in four donors, at roughly 25-65%.

The sequencing machine was an Illumina HiSeq 2000. TCR beta cDNA libraries were made by 5'RACE template switching that added a universal primer site and unique molecular identifiers. Priming for cDNA synthesis came from the TCR beta constant segment, and two successive PCR amplification steps followed. For the original study's pipeline: MIGEC was used to demultiplex reads and group reads by UMI, and MiTCR was used to assemble and quantify clonotypes. Only TCR cDNA sequences supported by at least two reads were kept to exclude erroneous sequences. The tcR package was used for downstream repertoire analysis, and clonotypes were matched across fractions by CDR3 nucleotide sequence plus V segment. VDJmatch was used to annotate antigen specificity against VDJdb, with one amino acid substitution allowed in CDR3. TCRdb reprocessed the reads, and each CDR3 protein sequence is entered once, without DNA. These V and J calls are TCRdb output, not the study's own analysis. The sample table gives about 550,000 distinct CDR3 sequences. The ten largest clonotypes hold roughly 3.4% of the sample.

From the cysteine through the phenylalanine, the CDR3 covers 17 amino acids. The protein alone is recorded here. For CDR1 and CDR2, the germline V gene lists MNHEY and SVGAGI. Concerning this clonotype itself: Its binding antigen is unknown.

To determine HCMV serostatus, a commercial ELISA kit was used to detect HCMV-specific IgG in serum. Ficoll density gradient centrifugation was used to isolate peripheral blood mononuclear cells from blood. The clonotype was recovered from a man in his late teens or twenties in good health. Donor details come from another sample of the same person, matched by shared clones. The V and J genes are TRBV6-5 and TRBJ2-3. The sequenced material came from blood T cells: a sorted CD56 or NKG2C T cell subset, CD4+ or CD8+ T cells, or bulk PBMC T cells (not recorded which). The CDR3 reads CASSYKQGLAGTDTQYF.